The 16 T cell receptor beta chains in this list originate from one sample, sequenced in a study of shared clonotypes between healthy human individuals. Repertoires were generated with immunoSEQ multiplex PCR, while TCRdb's copy carries only in-frame clones and drops some. The table has roughly 96,000 clones, around 43% seen once. The sequenced sample was PBMCs. The receptors shown here come from a woman aged 40 to 49 in good health. Some clones in this sample may be carry-over from other donors' samples.

J is TRBJ2-3 and V is TRBV28, with 9 positions matching TRBD2. The CDR3 is made up of 14 amino acids. Per the germline V gene, CDR1 is MDHEN and CDR2 is SYDVKM. The ends lost 5 bases at V and 6 bases at J; junction bases unmatched: 6. CDR3 loop: CASSPGLAFDTQYF. The CDR3 DNA is TGTGCCAGCAGTCCGGGACTAGCATTTGATACGCAGTATTTT. Drawing the rest from reference TRBV28 and TRBJ2-3, the complete variable domain is DVKVTQSSRYLVKRTGEKVFLECVQDMDHENMFWYRQDPGLGLRLIYFSYDVKMKEKGDIPEGYSVSREKKERFSLILESASTNQTSMYLCASSPGLAFDTQYFGPGTRLTVL.

This clone was picked up many times. The V and J genes are TRBV6-5 and TRBJ2-7; D is ambiguous. V lost 5 bases and J 3 bases, leaving 5 bases between the germline ends. CDR1 and CDR2 from the germline V gene are MNHEY and SVGAGI. CDR3 length equals 11 residues. CDR3 nucleotide sequence: TGTGCCAGCAGTGACGTCTACGAGCAGTACTTC. Its protein is CASSDVYEQYF.

This clone has only a few counts. This chain links TRBV7-9 with TRBJ2-7; 9 bases map to TRBD2. There are 13 residues in the CDR3. The germline CDR1 and CDR2 sequences are SEHNR and FQNEAQ (reference sequence). The junction had 5 bases not matched to a gene; V was cut back by 6 bases and J by 5 bases. In nucleotides, the CDR3 is TGTGCCAGCAGTGGACTAGCGAATGACGAGCAGTACTTC. Protein sequence: CASSGLANDEQYF.

With regard to this clone: Mismatch with germline at one junction end may stem from a read error. The sample carries other DNA sequences with the same CDR3. The chain couples TRBV7-2 to TRBJ1-6; no clear D gene. The CDR3 spans 13 residues. In germline, CDR1 is SGHTA, CDR2 FQGNSA. The CDR3 DNA is TGTGCCAGTAGCTTAGCGCAGGATTCACCCCTCCACTTT. Its protein is CASSLAQDSPLHF.

A word on this clone: It may be a read error: a sequence one base away is much more abundant. Other DNA sequences in this specimen translate into the identical CDR3. V usage is TRBV5-6 and J usage is TRBJ2-7, with TRBD1 identical over 7 bases. Germline CDR1 and CDR2: SGHDT and YYEEEE. The CDR3 consists of 15 residues. CDR3 loop: CASSSRDRFTYEQYF. CDR3 DNA sequence: TGCGCCAGCAGCTCTCGGGACAGATTTACCTACGAGCAGTACTTC.

V is TRBV29-1 and J is TRBJ1-5; D is uncertain. The CDR3 loop spans 12 amino acids. Germline V gene data show CDR1 as SQVTM and CDR2 as ANQGSEA. V was cut by 4 bases and J by 7 bases, with 11 bases left in between. The CDR3 DNA sequence: TGCAGCGTTGGAGCAGGTTCCCAGCCCCAGCATTTT. Protein sequence: CSVGAGSQPQHF.

In this sample, this clone turned up many times. The rearrangement uses TRBV7-8 and TRBJ2-7; 7 bases are shared with TRBD2. The CDR3 consists of 16 residues. J gave up 0 bases and V 4 bases, and 9 bases lay outside the gene matches. From germline, CDR1 is SGHVS and CDR2 FQNEAQ. The CDR3 coding sequence is TGTGCCAGCAGCTCAGACGTGGTAGCGGGCTCCTACGAGCAGTACTTC. The encoded protein is CASSSDVVAGSYEQYF. Full variable domain (remainder filled in from reference TRBV7-8 and TRBJ2-7): GAGVSQSPRYKVAKRGQDVALRCDPISGHVSLFWYQQALGQGPEFLTYFQNEAQLDKSGLPSDRFFAERPEGSVSTLKIQRTQQEDSAVYLCASSSDVVAGSYEQYFGPGTRLTVT.

This clone was observed once. This rearrangement joins TRBV4-3 to TRBJ2-7; D not resolved. Matching the DNA end better, TRBJ2-5 makes the J call doubtful. CDR1 and CDR2 (germline): LGHNA, YSLEER. The CDR3 contains 13 residues. Here the CDR3 DNA reads TGCGCCAGCAGCCCTCAGTTGGGGGAGACCCAGTACTTC. It encodes CASSPQLGETQYF.

This clone has a count of ten or more. This chain joins TRBV29-1 and TRBJ2-5, with D possibly matching TRBD1 (5 bases). V dropped 8 bases and J dropped 4 bases, with 23 bases sitting between them. CDR3 size: 15 residues. Germline V CDR1 and CDR2: SQVTM, ANQGSEA. The CDR3 region has the DNA TGCAGCCCGCGTCGGGCGGCAGGGCGGAGAGAGACCCAGTACTTC. This gives the protein CSPRRAAGRRETQYF. Based on the CDR3 plus reference TRBV29-1 and TRBJ2-5, the full variable domain is SAVISQKPSRDICQRGTSLTIQCQVDSQVTMMFWYRQQPGQSLTLIATANQGSEATYESGFVIDKFPISRPNLTFSTLTVSNMSPEDSSIYLCSPRRAAGRRETQYFGPGTRLLVL.

V is TRBV30 and J is TRBJ1-4; 10 bases align to TRBD1. The germline CDR1 and CDR2 sequences are GTSNPN and SVGIG (reference sequence). This CDR3 has 18 residues. Losses at the gene ends were 1 base for V and 10 bases for J; bases not matched to a gene: 18. CDR3 sequence (DNA): TGTGCCTGGAGTGCCCCCCCCCGGACAGGGGGTTGGTTTGGAAAACTGTTTTTT. As protein: CAWSAPPRTGGWFGKLFF.

V and J are TRBV5-4 and TRBJ1-5, with D possibly matching TRBD1 (5 bases). Germline lookup yields CDR1 SGHNT and CDR2 YYREEE (reference sequence). The ends were cut back, 0 bases at V and 6 bases at J, with 7 bases in the middle. This CDR3 spans 13 amino acids. In nucleotides, the CDR3 is TGTGCCAGCAGCTTGGGGGGGACTCAGCCCCAGCATTTT. Translated, it gives CASSLGGTQPQHF.

The chain is built from TRBV30 and TRBJ1-6, with a tentative D call TRBD1 (6 bases). The CDR3 totals 13 residues. V was cut by 3 bases and J by 9 bases, with 12 bases left in between. Per the germline V gene, CDR1 is GTSNPN and CDR2 is SVGIG (reference sequence). The CDR3 here is CAWSDTGSSPLHF. The DNA of the CDR3 is TGTGCCTGGAGCGACACAGGGAGTTCACCCCTCCACTTT. Drawing the rest from reference TRBV30 and TRBJ1-6, the complete variable domain is SQTIHQWPATLVQPVGSPLSLECTVEGTSNPNLYWYRQAAGRGLQLLFYSVGIGQISSEVPQNLSASRPQDRQFILSSKKLLLSDSGFYLCAWSDTGSSPLHFGNGTRLTVT.

In this sample, this clone turned up many times. The sample holds other DNA sequences that translate to the same CDR3. This chain links TRBV6-4 with TRBJ2-3; 10 positions agree with TRBD2. This CDR3 spans 15 amino acids. Germline CDR1 MRHNA, CDR2 SNTAGT. The junction had 4 bases not matched to a gene; V was cut back by 4 bases and J by 3 bases. The CDR3 here is CASSALAGETDTQYF. The CDR3, as DNA: TGTGCCAGCAGTGCCCTAGCGGGAGAAACAGATACGCAGTATTTT.

This clone was seen many times. The chain has TRBV7-2 and TRBJ2-1; possibly TRBD1 or TRBD2 for D (5 bases each). Germline V gene data show CDR1 as SGHTA and CDR2 as FQGNSA. The ends were cut back, 5 bases at V and 9 bases at J, with 8 bases in the middle. The CDR3 totals 11 residues. This CDR3 is CASSRDGEQFF. The CDR3 coding sequence is TGTGCCAGCAGCCGGGACGGTGAGCAGTTCTTC. Full variable domain (outside the CDR3, taken from reference TRBV7-2 and TRBJ2-1): GAGVSQSPSNKVTEKGKDVELRCDPISGHTALYWYRQSLGQGLEFLIYFQGNSAPDKSGLPSDRFSAERTGGSVSTLTIQRTQQEDSAVYLCASSRDGEQFFGPGTRLTVL.

As to this clone: A much larger clone lies one base from this, so it may be a read error. The same CDR3 can be traced to other DNA sequences in this sample. The J gene is TRBJ2-3, the V gene TRBV5-6, with D perhaps matching TRBD1 (6 bases). This CDR3 is 14 amino acids long. Germline V gives CDR1 SGHDT, CDR2 YYEEEE. With 2 bases removed from V and 5 bases from J, the gap between germline ends came to 12 bases. For the CDR3, the DNA is TGTGCCAGCAGCTTTGGGGGCAGCGTAGATACGCAGTATTTT. Translated: CASSFGGSVDTQYF.

The rearrangement links TRBV6-5 to TRBJ1-5; TRBD1 might be the D (5 bases). The CDR3 has 14 residues. The V end was cut by 5 bases, the J end by 7 bases, with 15 bases between. Germline-derived CDR1 and CDR2 are MNHEY and SVGAGI. The CDR3 protein is CASSEMDKWQPQHF. The DNA for the CDR3 is TGTGCCAGCAGTGAAATGGACAAGTGGCAGCCCCAGCATTTT.